This T cell receptor (beta chain) is drawn from a study of identical twins. Study-level findings and limits: Models underestimated TCR alpha sharing (out-of-frame) in monozygotic twins.

TCRdb re-derived calls from the 5' RACE reads in MiXCR, one entry per CDR3 protein. The sample includes approximately 210,000 distinct CDR3 sequences, approximately 7.1% of them seen just once. This clonotype was seen a single time. The target antigen is unknown. A much larger clone differs by one base, so this may be a read error. Looked up from germline, CDR1 is DFQATT and CDR2 is SNEGSKA (reference sequence). CDR3 size: 10 residues. The sample was also linked to a second study, of T cells expressing NK-cell markers. That report notes: The TCR beta repertoires originated in sorted CD3+CD56+NKG2C+, CD3+CD56+NKG2C- and CD3+CD56-NKG2C+ T cells. Sorting was restricted to alpha-beta TCR T cells by an anti-gamma-delta TCR antibody in several experiments. For a handful of donors, these clonotypes were likewise the leading ones in the CD3+CD56-NKG2C+ fraction.

The TCR was taken from a woman under 30 in good health. The chain couples TRBV20-1 to TRBJ2-1; the match to TRBD1 covers 7 bases. The sample taken for sequencing was CD8+ T cells sorted from blood. CDR3 in DNA: TGCGGTGTACAGGGGATAGAGCAGTTCTTC. Its protein is CGVQGIEQFF.